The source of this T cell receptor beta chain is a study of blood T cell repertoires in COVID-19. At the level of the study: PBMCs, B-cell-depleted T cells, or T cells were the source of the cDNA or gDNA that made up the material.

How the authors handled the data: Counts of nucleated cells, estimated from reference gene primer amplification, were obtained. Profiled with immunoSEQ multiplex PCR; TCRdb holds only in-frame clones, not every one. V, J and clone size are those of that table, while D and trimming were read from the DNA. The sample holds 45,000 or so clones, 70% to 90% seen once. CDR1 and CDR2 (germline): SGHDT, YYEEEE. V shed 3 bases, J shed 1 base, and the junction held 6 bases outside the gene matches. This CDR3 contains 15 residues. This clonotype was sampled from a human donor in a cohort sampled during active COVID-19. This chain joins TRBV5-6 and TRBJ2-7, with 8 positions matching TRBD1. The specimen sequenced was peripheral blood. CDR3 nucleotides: TGTGCCAGCAGCTCGTGGACAGGGTATTCCTACGAGCAGTACTTC. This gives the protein CASSSWTGYSYEQYF.